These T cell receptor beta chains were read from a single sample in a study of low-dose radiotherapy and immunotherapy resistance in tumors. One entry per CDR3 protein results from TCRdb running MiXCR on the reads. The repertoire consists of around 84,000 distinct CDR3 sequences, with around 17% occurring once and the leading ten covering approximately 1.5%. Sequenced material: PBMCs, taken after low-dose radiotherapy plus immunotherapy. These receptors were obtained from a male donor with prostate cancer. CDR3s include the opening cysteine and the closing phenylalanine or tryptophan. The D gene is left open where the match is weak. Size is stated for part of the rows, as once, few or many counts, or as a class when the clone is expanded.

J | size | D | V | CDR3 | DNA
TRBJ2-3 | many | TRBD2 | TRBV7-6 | CASSWTSGSDDTQYF | TGTGCCAGCAGCTGGACTAGCGGGAGCGATGATACGCAGTATTTT
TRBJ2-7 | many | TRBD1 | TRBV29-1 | CSVGQGNYEQYF | TGCAGCGTAGGACAGGGGAACTACGAGCAGTACTTC
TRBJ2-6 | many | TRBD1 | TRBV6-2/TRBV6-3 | CASSYNIQGASGANVLTF | TGTGCCAGCAGTTATAATATCCAGGGGGCCTCTGGGGCCAACGTCCTGACTTTC
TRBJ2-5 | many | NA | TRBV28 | CASINTGQETQYF | TGTGCCAGCATCAATACGGGACAAGAGACCCAGTACTTC
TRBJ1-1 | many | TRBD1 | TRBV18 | CASSQGQDEGTEAFF | TGTGCCAGCTCACAGGGACAGGATGAGGGCACTGAAGCTTTCTTT
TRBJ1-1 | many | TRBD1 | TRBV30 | CALSQLRDRANTEAFF | TGTGCCTTAAGCCAACTCCGGGACAGGGCGAACACTGAAGCTTTCTTT
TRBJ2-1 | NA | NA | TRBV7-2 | CASSSDRWNEQFF | TGTGCCAGCAGCTCAGACAGGTGGAATGAGCAGTTCTTC
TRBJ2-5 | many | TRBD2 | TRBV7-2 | CASSVLKAVPGLARGLTTQYF | TGTGCCAGCAGCGTACTAAAAGCCGTGCCGGGACTAGCGCGGGGCTTAACGACCCAGTACTTC
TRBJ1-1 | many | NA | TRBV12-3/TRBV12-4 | CASSLGGSNTEAFF | TGTGCCAGCAGTTTAGGGGGGTCGAACACTGAAGCTTTCTTT
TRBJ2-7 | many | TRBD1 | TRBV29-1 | CSVPKRPQGAGSYEQYF | TGCAGCGTTCCGAAGAGGCCCCAGGGGGCTGGGTCCTACGAGCAGTACTTC
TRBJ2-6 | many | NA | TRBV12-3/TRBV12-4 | CASRGIRSGANVLTF | TGTGCCAGCAGGGGCATACGCTCTGGGGCCAACGTCCTGACTTTC
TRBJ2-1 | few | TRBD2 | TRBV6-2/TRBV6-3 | CASRRGLAGGEQFF | TGTGCCAGCAGACGGGGACTAGCGGGAGGAGAGCAGTTCTTC
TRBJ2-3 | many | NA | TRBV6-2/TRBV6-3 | CASSYFRTVAPDTQYF | TGTGCCAGCAGTTATTTCCGGACCGTAGCCCCCGATACGCAGTATTTT
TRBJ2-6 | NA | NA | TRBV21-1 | CASSNDRGAGANVLTF | TGTGCCAGCAGCAACGACAGGGGTGCTGGGGCCAACGTCCTGACTTTC
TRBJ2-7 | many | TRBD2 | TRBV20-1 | CSASPPSGTTYEQYF | TGCAGTGCTAGCCCCCCTAGCGGGACCACCTACGAGCAGTACTTC
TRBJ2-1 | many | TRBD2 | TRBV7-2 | CASSLLRESFF | TGTGCCAGCAGCTTACTGCGGGAGTCGTTCTTC
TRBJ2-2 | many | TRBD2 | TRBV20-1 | CSARPSGYTGELFF | TGCAGTGCTAGGCCTAGCGGTTACACCGGGGAGCTGTTTTTT
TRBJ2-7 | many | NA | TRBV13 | CASSELRLGQGHAYEQYF | TGTGCCAGCAGTGAGCTACGGTTGGGCCAGGGACATGCCTACGAGCAGTACTTC
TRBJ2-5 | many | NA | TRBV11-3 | CASSQGLGETQYF | TGTGCCAGCAGCCAGGGCCTTGGGGAGACCCAGTACTTC
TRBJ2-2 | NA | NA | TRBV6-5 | CASGLGRGVNTGELFFFFFFF | NA
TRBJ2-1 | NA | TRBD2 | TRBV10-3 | CAISEGGSRSYNEQFF | TGTGCCATCAGTGAAGGCGGGAGTAGGTCCTACAATGAGCAGTTCTTC
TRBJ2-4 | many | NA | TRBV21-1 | CASSKDSTSAKNIQYF | TGTGCCAGCAGCAAGGATAGTACCTCCGCCAAAAACATTCAGTACTTC
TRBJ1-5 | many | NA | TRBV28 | CASSLGRYQPQHF | TGTGCCAGCAGTTTGGGAAGGTATCAGCCCCAGCATTTT
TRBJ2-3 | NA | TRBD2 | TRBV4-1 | CASSQGGSVNTQYF | TGCGCCAGCAGCCAAGGCGGGAGTGTTAATACGCAGTATTTT
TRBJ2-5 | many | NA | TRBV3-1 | CASSHSLSVQETQYF | TGTGCCAGCAGCCATAGTCTGTCGGTCCAGGAGACCCAGTACTTC
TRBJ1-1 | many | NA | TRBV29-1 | CSVIQGRTEAFF | TGCAGCGTGATACAGGGTCGGACTGAAGCTTTCTTT
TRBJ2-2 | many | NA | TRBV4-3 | CASSQELGENGELFF | TGCGCCAGCAGCCAAGAATTAGGGGAAAACGGGGAGCTGTTTTTT
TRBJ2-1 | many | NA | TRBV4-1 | CASSQDRGRRYNEQFF | TGCGCCAGCAGCCAAGATCGAGGGAGGCGCTACAATGAGCAGTTCTTC
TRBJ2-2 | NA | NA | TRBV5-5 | CASSFDRGSTGELFFF | NA
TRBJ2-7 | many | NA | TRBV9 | CASSVLGRDYEQYF | TGTGCCAGCAGCGTGCTTGGAAGGGACTACGAGCAGTACTTC
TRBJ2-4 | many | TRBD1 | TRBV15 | CATSRSQRDRGEKIQYF | TGTGCCACCAGCCGATCCCAACGCGACAGGGGCGAAAAGATTCAGTACTTC
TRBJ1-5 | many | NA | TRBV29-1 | CSVLYTENQPQHF | TGCAGCGTTCTGTATACCGAGAATCAGCCCCAGCATTTT
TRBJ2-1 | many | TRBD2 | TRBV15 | CATSRDWGGSSQFF | TGTGCCACCAGCAGAGATTGGGGGGGATCGAGCCAGTTCTTC
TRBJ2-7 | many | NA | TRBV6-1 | CASSEQGYEQYF | TGTGCCAGCAGTGAACAGGGCTACGAGCAGTACTTC
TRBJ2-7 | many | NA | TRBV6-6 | CASSRYGAPYEQYF | TGTGCCAGCAGCCGTTACGGGGCCCCCTACGAGCAGTACTTC
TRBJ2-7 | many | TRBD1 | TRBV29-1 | CSARTGTTYEQYF | TGCAGCGCCAGGACAGGAACGACCTACGAGCAGTACTTC
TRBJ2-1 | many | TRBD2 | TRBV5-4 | CASSDLAVNNEQFF | TGTGCCAGCAGCGACCTAGCGGTTAACAATGAGCAGTTCTTC
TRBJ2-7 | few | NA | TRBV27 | CASSLSGYSTYEQYF | TGTGCCAGCAGTTTATCGGGCTACAGTACCTACGAGCAGTACTTC
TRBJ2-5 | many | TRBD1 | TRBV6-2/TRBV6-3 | CASSYGTGQETQYF | TGTGCCAGCAGTTACGGGACAGGCCAAGAGACCCAGTACTTC
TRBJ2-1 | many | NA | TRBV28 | CASSFAGRSSYNEQFF | TGTGCCAGCAGTTTTGCGGGAAGGAGCTCCTACAATGAGCAGTTCTTC
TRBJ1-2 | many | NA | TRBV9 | CASSFLEGSYGYTF | TGTGCCAGCAGCTTTCTGGAGGGATCCTATGGCTACACCTTC
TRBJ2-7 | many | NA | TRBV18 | CASSARASYEQYF | TGTGCCAGCTCAGCCAGGGCAAGCTACGAGCAGTACTTC
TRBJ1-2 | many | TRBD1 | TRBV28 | CASSAGQRNRGYTF | TGTGCCAGCAGTGCGGGACAGCGCAATCGGGGCTACACCTTC
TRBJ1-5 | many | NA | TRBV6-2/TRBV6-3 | CASSDGTHRGQPQHF | TGTGCCAGCAGTGATGGGACCCATCGGGGGCAGCCCCAGCATTTT
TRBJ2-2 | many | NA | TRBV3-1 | CASSPNERSVTGELFF | TGTGCCAGCAGCCCCAACGAGAGGAGTGTGACCGGGGAGCTGTTTTTT
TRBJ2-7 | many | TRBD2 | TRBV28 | CASSKNGLAGGGEQYF | TGTGCCAGCAGTAAAAACGGACTAGCGGGAGGTGGTGAGCAGTACTTC
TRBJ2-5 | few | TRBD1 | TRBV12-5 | CASGMGQGKETQYF | TGTGCTAGTGGTATGGGACAGGGAAAAGAGACCCAGTACTTC
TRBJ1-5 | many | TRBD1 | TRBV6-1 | CASSEHRGQPQHF | TGTGCCAGCAGTGAACACAGGGGACAGCCCCAGCATTTT
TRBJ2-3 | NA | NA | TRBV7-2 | CASGADTQYF | TGTGCCAGCGGGGCAGATACGCAGTATTTT
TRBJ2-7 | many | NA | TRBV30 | CAWSVPDYEQYF | TGTGCCTGGAGTGTCCCCGACTACGAGCAGTACTTC
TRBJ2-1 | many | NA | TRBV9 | CASSVYRVMDEQFF | TGTGCCAGCAGCGTGTACAGGGTTATGGATGAGCAGTTCTTC
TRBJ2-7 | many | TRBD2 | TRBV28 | CASGETGLAGIYEQYF | TGTGCCAGCGGCGAGACGGGACTAGCGGGAATATACGAGCAGTACTTC
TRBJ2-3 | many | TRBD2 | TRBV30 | CASQGSPLGTSGSWDTQYF | TGTGCCTCGCAAGGGTCGCCCTTGGGGACTAGCGGGAGTTGGGATACGCAGTATTTT
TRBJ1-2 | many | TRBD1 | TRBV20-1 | CSAYRGNYGYTF | TGCAGTGCTTACAGGGGAAACTATGGCTACACCTTC
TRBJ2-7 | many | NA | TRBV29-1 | CSVEDLYEQYF | TGCAGCGTTGAAGATCTCTACGAGCAGTACTTC
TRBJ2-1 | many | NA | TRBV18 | CASSPLDGVSYNEQFF | TGTGCCAGCTCACCACTGGACGGGGTCTCCTACAATGAGCAGTTCTTC
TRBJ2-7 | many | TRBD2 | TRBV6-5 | CASTQAGSYEQYF | TGTGCCAGCACGCAAGCGGGGTCCTACGAGCAGTACTTC